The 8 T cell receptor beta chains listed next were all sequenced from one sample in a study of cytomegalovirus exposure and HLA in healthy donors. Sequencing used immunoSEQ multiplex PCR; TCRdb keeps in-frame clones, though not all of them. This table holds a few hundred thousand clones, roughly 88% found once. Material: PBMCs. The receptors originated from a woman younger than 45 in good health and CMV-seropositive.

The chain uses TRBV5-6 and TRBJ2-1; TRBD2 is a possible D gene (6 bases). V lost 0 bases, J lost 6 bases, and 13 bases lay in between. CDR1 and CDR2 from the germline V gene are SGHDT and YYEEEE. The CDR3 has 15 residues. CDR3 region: CASSLAGANFNEQFF. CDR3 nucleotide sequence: TGTGCCAGCAGCTTGGCGGGAGCGAACTTCAATGAGCAGTTCTTC. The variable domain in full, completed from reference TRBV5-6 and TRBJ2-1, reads DAGVTQSPTHLIKTRGQQVTLRCSPKSGHDTVSWYQQALGQGPQFIFQYYEEEERQRGNFPDRFSGHQFPNYSSELNVNALLLGDSALYLCASSLAGANFNEQFFGPGTRLTVL.

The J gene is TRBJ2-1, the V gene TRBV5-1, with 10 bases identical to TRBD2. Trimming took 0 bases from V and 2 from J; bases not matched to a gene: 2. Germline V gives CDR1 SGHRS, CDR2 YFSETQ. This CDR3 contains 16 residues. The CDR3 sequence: CASSLEAGGTYNEQFF. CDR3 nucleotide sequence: TGCGCCAGCAGCTTGGAAGCGGGAGGGACCTACAATGAGCAGTTCTTC.

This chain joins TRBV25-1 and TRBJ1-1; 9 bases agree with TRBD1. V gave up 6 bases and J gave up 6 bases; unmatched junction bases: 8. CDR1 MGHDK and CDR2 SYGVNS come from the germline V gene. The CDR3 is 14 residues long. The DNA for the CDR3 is TGTGCCAGCAGACGACCGGGGGACAGGGCTGAAGCTTTCTTT. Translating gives CASRRPGDRAEAFF.

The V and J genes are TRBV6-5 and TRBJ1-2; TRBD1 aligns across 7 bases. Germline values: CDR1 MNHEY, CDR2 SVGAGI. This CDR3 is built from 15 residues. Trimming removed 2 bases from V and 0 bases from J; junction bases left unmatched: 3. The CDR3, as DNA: TGTGCCAGCAGTTACGGGGACAGCTCTAACTATGGCTACACCTTC. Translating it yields CASSYGDSSNYGYTF.

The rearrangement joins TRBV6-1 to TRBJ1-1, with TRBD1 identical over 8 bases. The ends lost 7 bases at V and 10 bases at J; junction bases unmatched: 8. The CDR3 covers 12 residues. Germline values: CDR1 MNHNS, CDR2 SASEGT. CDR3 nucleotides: TGTGCCAGCATGACACCGGGACAGGCAGCTTTCTTT. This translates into CASMTPGQAAFF.

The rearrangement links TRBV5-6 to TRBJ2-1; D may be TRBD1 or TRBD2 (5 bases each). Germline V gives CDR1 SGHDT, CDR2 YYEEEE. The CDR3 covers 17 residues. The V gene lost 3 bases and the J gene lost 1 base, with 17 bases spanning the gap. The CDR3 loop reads CASSWETARRSYNEQFF. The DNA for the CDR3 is TGTGCCAGCAGCTGGGAGACAGCCAGGAGGTCCTACAATGAGCAGTTCTTC.

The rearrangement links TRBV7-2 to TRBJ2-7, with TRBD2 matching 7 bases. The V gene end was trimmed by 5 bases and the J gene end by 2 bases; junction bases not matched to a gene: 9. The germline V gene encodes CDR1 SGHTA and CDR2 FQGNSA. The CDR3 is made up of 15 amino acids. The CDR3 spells CASSPRAGNTYEQYF. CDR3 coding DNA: TGTGCCAGCAGCCCCCGAGCGGGAAATACCTACGAGCAGTACTTC.

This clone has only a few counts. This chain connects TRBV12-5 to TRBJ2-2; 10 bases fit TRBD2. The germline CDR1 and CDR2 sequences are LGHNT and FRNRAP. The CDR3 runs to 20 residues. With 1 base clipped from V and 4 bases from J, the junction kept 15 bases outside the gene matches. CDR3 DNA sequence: TGTGCTAGTGGTTTGGCCAATTCCGGGACTAGCGCTAGTTTCACCGGGGAGCTGTTTTTT. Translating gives CASGLANSGTSASFTGELFF. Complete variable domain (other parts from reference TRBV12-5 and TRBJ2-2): DARVTQTPRHKVTEMGQEVTMRCQPILGHNTVFWYRQTMMQGLELLAYFRNRAPLDDSGMPKDRFSAEMPDATLATLKIQPSEPRDSAVYFCASGLANSGTSASFTGELFFGEGSRLTVL.